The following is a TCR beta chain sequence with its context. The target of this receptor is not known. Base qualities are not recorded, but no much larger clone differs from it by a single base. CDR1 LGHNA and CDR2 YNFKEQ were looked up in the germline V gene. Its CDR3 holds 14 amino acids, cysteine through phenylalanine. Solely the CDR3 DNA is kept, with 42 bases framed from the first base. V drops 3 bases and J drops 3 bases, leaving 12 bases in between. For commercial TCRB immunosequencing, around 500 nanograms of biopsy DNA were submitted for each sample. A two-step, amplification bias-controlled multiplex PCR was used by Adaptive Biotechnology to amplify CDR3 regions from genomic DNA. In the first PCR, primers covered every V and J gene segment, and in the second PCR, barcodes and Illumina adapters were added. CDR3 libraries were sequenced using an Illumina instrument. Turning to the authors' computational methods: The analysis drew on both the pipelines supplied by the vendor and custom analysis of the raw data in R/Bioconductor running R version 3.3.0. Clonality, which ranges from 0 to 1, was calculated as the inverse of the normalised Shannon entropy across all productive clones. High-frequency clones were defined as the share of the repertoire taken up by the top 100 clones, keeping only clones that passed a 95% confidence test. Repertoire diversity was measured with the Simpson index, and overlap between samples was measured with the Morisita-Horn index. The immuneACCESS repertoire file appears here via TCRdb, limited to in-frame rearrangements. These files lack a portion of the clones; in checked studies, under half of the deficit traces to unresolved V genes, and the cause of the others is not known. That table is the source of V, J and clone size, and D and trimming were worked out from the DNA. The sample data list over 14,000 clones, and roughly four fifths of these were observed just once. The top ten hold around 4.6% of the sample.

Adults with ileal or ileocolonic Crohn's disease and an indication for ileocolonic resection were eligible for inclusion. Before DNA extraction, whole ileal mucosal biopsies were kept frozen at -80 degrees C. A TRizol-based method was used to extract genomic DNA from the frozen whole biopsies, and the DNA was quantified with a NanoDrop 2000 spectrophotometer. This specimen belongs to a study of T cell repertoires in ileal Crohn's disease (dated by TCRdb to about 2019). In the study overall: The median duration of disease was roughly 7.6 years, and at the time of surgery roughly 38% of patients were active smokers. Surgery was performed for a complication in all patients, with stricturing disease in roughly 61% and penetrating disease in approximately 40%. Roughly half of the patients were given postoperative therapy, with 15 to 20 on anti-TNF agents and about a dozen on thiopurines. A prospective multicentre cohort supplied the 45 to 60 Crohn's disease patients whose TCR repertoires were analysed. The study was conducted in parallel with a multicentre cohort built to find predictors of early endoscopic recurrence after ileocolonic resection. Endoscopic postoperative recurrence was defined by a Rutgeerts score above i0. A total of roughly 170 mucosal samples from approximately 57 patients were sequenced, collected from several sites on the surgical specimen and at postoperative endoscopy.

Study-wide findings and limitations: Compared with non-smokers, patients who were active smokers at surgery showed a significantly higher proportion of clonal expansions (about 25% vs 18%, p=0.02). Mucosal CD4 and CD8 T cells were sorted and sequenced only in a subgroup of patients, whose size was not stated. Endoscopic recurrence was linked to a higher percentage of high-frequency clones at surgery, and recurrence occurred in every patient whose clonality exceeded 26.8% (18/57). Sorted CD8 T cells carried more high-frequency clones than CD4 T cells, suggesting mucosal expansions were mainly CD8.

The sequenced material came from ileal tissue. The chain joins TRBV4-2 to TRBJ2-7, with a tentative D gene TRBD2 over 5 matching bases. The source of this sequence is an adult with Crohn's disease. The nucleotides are TGTGCCAGCAGCCAGCCCCTCGGGAACTACGAGCAGTACTTC. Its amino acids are CASSQPLGNYEQYF.